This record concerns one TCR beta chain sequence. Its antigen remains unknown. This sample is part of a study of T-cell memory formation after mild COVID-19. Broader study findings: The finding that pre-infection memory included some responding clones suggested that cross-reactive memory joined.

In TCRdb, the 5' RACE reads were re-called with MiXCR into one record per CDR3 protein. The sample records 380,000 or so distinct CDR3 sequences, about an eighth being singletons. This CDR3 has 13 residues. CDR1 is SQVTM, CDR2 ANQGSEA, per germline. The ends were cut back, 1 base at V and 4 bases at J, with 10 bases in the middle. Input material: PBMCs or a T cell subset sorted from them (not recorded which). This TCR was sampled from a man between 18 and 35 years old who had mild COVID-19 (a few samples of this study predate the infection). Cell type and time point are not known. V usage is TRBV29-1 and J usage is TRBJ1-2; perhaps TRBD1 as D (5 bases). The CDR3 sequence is CSVEGGFPYGYTF. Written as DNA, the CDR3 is TGCAGCGTTGAAGGGGGGTTTCCCTATGGCTACACCTTC.